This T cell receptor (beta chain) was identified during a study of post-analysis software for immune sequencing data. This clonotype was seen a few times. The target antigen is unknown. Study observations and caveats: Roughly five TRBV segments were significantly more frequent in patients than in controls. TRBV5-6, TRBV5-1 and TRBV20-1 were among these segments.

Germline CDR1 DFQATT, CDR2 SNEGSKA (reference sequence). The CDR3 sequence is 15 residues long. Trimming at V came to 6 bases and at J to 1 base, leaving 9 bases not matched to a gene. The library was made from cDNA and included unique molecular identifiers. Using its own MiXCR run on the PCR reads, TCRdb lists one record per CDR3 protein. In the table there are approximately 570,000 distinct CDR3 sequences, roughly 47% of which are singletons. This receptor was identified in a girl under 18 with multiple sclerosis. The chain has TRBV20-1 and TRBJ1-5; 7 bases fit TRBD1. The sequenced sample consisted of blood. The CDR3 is CSAKQRGQSNQPQHF. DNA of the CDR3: TGCAGTGCCAAACAAAGGGGACAGAGCAATCAGCCCCAGCATTTT.